This T cell receptor (beta chain) was captured by sequencing in a study of beta chain features in type 1 diabetes. General study results and limits: The study found moderately but significantly shorter TCRB CDR3s in all four CD4+ subsets of Type 1 diabetes patients.

This clone was seen a few times. Its antigen is currently unknown. Expressed TCRB transcripts were sequenced because the isolated RNA had all been reverse transcribed beforehand. Profiling relied on immunoSEQ multiplex PCR, and the TCRdb table lists in-frame clones only, not all of them. The sample has approximately 170,000 clones, 7.5% to 8.5% seen once; the top ten hold 0.5% to 0.55%. The length of the CDR3 is 16 residues. Trimming took off 5 bases at V and 3 bases at J, with 19 bases between the two ends. CDR1 MNHEY and CDR2 SMNVEV come from the germline V gene (reference sequence). The chain employs TRBV27 and TRBJ1-1; the D is unclear. The sample comprised central memory CD4+ T cells from blood. The sequence came from a young man with type 1 diabetes. As DNA, the CDR3 is TGTGCCAGCAGTCCAAGATACCAGCGTTGGGACACTGAAGCTTTCTTT. Translated, it gives CASSPRYQRWDTEAFF.